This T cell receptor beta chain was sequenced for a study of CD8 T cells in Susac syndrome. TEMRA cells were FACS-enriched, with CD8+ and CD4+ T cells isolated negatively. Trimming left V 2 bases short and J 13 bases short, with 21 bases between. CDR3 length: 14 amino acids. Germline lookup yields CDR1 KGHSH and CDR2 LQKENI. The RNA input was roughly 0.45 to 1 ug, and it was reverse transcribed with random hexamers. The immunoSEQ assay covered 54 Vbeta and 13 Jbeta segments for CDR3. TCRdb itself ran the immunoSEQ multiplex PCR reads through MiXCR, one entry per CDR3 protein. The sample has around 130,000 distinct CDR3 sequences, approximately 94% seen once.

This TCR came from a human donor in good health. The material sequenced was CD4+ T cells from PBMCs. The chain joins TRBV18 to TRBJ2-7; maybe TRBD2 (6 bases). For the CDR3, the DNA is TGTGCCAGCTCACCAGGGACTTCCTCCTACGGGGGTTACTTC. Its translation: CASSPGTSSYGGYF.